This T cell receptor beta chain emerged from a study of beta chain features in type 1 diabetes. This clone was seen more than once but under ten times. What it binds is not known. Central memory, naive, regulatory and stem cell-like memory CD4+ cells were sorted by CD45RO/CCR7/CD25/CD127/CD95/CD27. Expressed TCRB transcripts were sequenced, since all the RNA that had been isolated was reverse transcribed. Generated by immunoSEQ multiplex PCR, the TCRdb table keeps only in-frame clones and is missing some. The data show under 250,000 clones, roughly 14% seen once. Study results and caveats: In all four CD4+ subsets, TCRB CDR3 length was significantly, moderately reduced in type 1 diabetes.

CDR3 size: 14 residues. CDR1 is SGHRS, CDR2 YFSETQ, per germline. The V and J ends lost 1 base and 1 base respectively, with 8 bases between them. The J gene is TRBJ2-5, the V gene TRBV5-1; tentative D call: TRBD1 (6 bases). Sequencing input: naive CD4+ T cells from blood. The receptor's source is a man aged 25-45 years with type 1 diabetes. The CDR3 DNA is TGCGCCAGCAGCTTGAGACAGGTCCAAGAGACCCAGTACTTC. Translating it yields CASSLRQVQETQYF.